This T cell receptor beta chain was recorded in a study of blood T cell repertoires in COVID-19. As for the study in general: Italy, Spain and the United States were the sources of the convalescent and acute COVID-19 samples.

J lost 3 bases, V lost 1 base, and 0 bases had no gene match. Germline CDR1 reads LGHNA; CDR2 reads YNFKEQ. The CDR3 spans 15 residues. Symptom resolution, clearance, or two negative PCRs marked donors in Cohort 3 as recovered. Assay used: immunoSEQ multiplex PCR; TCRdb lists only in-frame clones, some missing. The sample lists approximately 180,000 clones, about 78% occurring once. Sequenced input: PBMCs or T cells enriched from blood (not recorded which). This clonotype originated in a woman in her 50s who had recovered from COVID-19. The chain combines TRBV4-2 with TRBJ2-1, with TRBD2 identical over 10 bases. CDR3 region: CASSQGTSGYNEQFF. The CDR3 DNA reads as TGTGCCAGCAGCCAAGGGACTAGCGGCTACAATGAGCAGTTCTTC.